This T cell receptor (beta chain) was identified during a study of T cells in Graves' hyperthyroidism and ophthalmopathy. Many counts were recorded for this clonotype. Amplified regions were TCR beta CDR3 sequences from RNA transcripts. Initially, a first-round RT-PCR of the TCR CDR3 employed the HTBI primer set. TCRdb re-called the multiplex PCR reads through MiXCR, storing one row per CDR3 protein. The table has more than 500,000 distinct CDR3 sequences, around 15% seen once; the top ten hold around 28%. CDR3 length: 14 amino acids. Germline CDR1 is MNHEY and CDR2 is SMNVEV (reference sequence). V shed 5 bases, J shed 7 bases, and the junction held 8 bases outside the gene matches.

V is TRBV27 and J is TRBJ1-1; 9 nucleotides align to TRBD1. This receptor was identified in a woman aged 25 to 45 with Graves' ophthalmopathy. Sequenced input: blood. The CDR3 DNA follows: TGTGCCAGCAGTGTCGGGACAGGGAGATATGAAGCTTTCTTT. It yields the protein CASSVGTGRYEAFF.